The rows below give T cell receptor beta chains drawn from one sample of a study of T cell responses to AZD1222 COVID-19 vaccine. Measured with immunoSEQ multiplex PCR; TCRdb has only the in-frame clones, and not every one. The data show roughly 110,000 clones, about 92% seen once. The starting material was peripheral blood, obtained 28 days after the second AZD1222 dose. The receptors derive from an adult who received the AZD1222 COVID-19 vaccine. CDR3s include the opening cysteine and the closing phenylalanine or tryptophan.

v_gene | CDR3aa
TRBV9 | CASSPRTGEGSPLHF
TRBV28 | CASEGAEARGEKLFF
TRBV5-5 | CASSLRAGENIQYF
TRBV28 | CASTAFGTIATNEKLFF
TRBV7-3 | CASSTGGSETQYF
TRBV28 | CASVSPHFGREWTEAFF
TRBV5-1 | CASRLTGGVLRAFF
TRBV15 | CATSRTGTGNSPLHF
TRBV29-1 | CSVEKGPGRTQYF
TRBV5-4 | CASSVSNEQFF
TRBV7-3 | CASSLEPGTGIREANYGYTF
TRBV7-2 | CASSSRLAGTDTQYF
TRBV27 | CASSLSRGGTEAFF
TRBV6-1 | CASSEGGTEAFF
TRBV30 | CAWSVIGGRRGYGYTF
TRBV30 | CAWSTGTAIYNEQFF
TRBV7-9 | CASTSQVTGELFF
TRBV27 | CASSFSSSPNQPQHF
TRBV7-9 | CASSRRDITEAFF
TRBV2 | CASNSDYLDSTDTQYF
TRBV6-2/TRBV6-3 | CASSLGRGYEQYF
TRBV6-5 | CASRNMRGATDTQYF